This T cell receptor beta chain was captured in a study of T cells in Graves' hyperthyroidism and ophthalmopathy. RNA transcripts provided the source from which TCR beta CDR3 regions were amplified. The study used the HTBI primer set for a first-round RT-PCR of the TCR CDR3. TCRdb reprocessed the multiplex PCR reads via MiXCR and lists one record per CDR3 protein. The table includes 480,000 or so distinct CDR3 sequences, 46% detected once. The study left out patients who had uncontrolled infection, other autoimmune disease, pregnancy or lactation. Diagnostic decisions used clinical symptoms, serum thyroxine and TRAb, thyroid ultrasound and orbital computed tomography. Trimming took off 3 bases at V and 2 bases at J, with 16 bases between the two ends. Germline V gives CDR1 LNHNV, CDR2 YYDKDF (reference sequence). The CDR3 is made up of 16 amino acids. Findings of the study overall: Appearing also in blood were most of the thyroid clonotypes expanded above 0.001.

In regard to this clonotype: Its antigen is unknown.

The sequenced sample was peripheral blood or thyroid tissue (not recorded which). This sequence originates from an adult woman with Graves' disease, either hyperthyroidism or ophthalmopathy (not recorded which). The rearrangement links TRBV15 to TRBJ2-5, with a possible D match to TRBD2 (7 bases). In nucleotides, the CDR3 is TGTGCCACCAGCAGTTGGGGGGGCTATCGTCAAGAGACCCAGTACTTC. Translated: CATSSWGGYRQETQYF.